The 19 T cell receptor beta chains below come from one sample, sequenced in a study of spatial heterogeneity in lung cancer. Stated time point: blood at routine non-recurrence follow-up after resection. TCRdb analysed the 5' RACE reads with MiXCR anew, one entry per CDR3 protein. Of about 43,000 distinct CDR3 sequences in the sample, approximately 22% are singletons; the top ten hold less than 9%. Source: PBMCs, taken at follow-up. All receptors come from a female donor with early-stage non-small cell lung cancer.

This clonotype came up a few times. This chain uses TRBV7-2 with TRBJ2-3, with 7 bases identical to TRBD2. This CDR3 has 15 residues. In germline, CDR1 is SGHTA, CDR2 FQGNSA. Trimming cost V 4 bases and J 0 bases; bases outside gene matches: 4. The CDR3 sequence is CASSSAGVSTDTQYF. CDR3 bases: TGTGCCAGCAGCTCGGCGGGGGTTAGCACAGATACGCAGTATTTT.

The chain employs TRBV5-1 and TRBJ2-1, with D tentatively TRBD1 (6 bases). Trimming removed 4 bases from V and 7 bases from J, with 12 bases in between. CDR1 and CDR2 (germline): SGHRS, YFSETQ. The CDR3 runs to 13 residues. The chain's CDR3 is CASSGAGVNEQFF. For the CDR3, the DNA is TGCGCCAGCAGCGGAGCAGGGGTAAATGAGCAGTTCTTC.

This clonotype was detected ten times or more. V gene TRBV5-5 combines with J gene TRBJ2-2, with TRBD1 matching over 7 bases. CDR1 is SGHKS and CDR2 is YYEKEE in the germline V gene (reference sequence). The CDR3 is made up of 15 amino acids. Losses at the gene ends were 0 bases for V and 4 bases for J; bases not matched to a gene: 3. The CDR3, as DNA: TGTGCCAGCAGCTTGGACCAGGGGGTCACCGGGGAGCTGTTTTTT. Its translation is CASSLDQGVTGELFF.

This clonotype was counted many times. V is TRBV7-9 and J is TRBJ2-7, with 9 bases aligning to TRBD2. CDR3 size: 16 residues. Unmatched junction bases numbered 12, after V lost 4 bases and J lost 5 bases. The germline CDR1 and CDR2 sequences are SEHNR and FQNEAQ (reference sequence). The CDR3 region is CASSSPDLGTSNEQYF. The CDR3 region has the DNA TGTGCCAGCAGCTCCCCAGACCTCGGGACTAGCAACGAGCAGTACTTC.

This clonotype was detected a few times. The CDR3 region is CASSGEGLAPETQYF. The CDR3 nucleotides read TGCGCCAGCAGCGGGGAGGGACTAGCCCCCGAGACCCAGTACTTC. The chain joins TRBV5-1 to TRBJ2-5, with 9 bases matching TRBD2. The V segment lost 4 bases and the J segment 5 bases; nucleotides outside the gene matches: 9. Germline-derived CDR1 and CDR2 are SGHRS and YFSETQ. This CDR3 has 15 residues.

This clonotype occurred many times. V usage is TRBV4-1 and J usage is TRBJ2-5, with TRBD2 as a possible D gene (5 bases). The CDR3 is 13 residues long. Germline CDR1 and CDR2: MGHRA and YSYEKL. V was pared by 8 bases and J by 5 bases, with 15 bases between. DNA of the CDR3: TGCGCCAGCGCTCGGGGTTTAGGCGAGACCCAGTACTTC. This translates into CASARGLGETQYF.

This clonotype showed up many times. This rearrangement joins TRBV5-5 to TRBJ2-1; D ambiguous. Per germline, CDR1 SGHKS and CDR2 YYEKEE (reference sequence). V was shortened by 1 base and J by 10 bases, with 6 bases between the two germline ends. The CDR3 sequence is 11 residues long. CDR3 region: CASSLQAEQFF. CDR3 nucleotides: TGTGCCAGCAGCTTGCAGGCAGAGCAGTTCTTC. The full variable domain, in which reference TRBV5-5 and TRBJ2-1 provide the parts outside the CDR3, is DAGVTQSPTHLIKTRGQQVTLRCSPISGHKSVSWYQQVLGQGPQFIFQYYEKEERGRGNFPDRFSARQFPNYSSELNVNALLLGDSALYLCASSLQAEQFFGPGTRLTVL.

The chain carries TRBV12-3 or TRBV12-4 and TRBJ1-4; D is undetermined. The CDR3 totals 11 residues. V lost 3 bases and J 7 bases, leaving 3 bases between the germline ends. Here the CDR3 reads CASSLGEKLFF. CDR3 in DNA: TGTGCCAGCAGTTTGGGTGAAAAACTGTTTTTT.

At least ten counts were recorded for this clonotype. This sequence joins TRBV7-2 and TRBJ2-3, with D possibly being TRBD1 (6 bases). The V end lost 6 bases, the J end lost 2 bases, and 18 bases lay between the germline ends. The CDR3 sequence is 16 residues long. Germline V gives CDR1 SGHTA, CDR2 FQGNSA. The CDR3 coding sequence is TGTGCCAGCAGTTTACCGGGACAAACCCTCACAGATACGCAGTATTTT. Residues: CASSLPGQTLTDTQYF.

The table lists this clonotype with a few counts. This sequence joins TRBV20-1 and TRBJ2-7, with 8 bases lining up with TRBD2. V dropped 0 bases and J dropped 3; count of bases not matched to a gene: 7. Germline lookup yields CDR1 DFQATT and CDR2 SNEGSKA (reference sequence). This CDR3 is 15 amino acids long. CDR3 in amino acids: CSARDPLAGLYEQYF. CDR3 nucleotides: TGCAGTGCTAGAGATCCCCTAGCGGGTCTCTACGAGCAGTACTTC.

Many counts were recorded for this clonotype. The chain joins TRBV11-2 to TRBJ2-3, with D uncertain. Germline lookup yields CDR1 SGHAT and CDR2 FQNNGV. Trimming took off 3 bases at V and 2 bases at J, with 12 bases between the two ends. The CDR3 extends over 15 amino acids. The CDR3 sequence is CASSFMGLSTDTQYF. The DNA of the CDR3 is TGTGCCAGCAGCTTTATGGGGTTGTCCACAGATACGCAGTATTTT.

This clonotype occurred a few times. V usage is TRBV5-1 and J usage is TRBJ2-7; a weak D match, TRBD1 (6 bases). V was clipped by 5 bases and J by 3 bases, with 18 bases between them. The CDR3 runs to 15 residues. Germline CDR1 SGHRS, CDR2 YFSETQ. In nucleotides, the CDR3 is TGCGCCAGCAGTCGAGGGGGATTGGGCCACTACGAGCAGTACTTC. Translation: CASSRGGLGHYEQYF.

Here the CDR3 reads CATAERTDTQYF. CDR3 coding DNA: TGTGCCACCGCCGAGCGCACAGATACGCAGTATTTT. The chain has TRBV3-1 and TRBJ2-3; D unclear. Trimming pared 10 bases from V and 1 base from J, leaving 9 bases between. CDR1 and CDR2 (germline): LGHDT, YNNKEL (reference sequence). CDR3 length: 12 amino acids.

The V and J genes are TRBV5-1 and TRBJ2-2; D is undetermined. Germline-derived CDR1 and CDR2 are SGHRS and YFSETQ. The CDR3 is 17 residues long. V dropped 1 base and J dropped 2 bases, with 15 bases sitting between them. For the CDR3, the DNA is TGCGCCAGCAGCTTGAGGTGGTCGGAGATCAACACCGGGGAGCTGTTTTTT. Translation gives CASSLRWSEINTGELFF.

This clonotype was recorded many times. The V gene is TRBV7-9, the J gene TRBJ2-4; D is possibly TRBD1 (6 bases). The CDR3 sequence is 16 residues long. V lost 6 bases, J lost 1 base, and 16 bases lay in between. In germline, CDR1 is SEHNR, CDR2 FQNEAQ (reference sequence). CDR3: CASSFSLGAAKNIQYF. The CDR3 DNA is TGTGCCAGCAGTTTTAGTTTGGGGGCTGCCAAAAACATTCAGTACTTC.

The CDR3 loop is CAITEGTEITDTQYF. CDR3 coding DNA: TGTGCCATCACCGAGGGGACGGAGATCACAGATACGCAGTATTTT. The V call is TRBV10-3, the J call TRBJ2-3; TRBD1 or TRBD2 may be the D gene (5 bases each). The CDR3 runs 15 residues. Germline V gene data show CDR1 as ENHRY and CDR2 as SYGVKD. Trimming took off 7 bases at V and 2 bases at J, with 16 bases between the two ends.

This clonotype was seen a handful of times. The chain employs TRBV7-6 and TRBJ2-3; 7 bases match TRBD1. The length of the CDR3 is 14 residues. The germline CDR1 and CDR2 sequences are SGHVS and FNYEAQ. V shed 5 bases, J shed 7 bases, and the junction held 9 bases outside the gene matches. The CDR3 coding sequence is TGTGCCAGCAGCGATCCGACAGGGACGAATACGCAGTATTTT. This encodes CASSDPTGTNTQYF.

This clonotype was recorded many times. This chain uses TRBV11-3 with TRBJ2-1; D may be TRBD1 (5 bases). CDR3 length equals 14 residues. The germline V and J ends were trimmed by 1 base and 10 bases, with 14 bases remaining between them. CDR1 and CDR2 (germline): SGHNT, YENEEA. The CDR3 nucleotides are TGTGCCAGCAGCTTAGGAGCCAGTTCAGGGGAGCAGTTCTTC. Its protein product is CASSLGASSGEQFF.

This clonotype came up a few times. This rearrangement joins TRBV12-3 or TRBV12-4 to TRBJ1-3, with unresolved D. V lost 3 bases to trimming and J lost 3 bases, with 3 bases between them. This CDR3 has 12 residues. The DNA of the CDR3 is TGTGCCAGCAGTTTGGGTGGAAACACCATATATTTT. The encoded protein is CASSLGGNTIYF.